What follows are 3 T cell receptor beta chains derived from one specimen sequenced in a study of shared clonotypes between healthy human individuals. Libraries were prepared by immunoSEQ multiplex PCR; TCRdb keeps only in-frame clonotypes and omits some of them. The sample contains approximately 2.5 million clones, 90% to 95% of which appear only once. The sequencing sample was made of naive CD4+ T cells from PBMCs. The subset: CD45RA+ positively selected. All receptors derive from a man aged 18 to 30 in good health. Some clones in this sample may be carry-over from other donors' samples.

This clone has only a few counts. This rearrangement joins TRBV30 to TRBJ1-5, with D perhaps TRBD1 (5 bases). Per germline, CDR1 GTSNPN and CDR2 SVGIG (reference sequence). V was clipped by 2 bases and J by 5 bases, with 13 bases between them. The CDR3 is made up of 14 amino acids. The CDR3 sequence is CAWSYGGEHQPQHF. The CDR3 DNA reads TGTGCCTGGAGTTACGGAGGGGAGCATCAGCCCCAGCATTTT.

V and J are TRBV28 and TRBJ1-2; unclear D gene. The germline V gene has CDR1 MDHEN and CDR2 SYDVKM. The CDR3 runs to 16 residues. V shed 2 bases and J shed 2 bases, with 15 bases lying between them. CDR3 nucleotides: TGTGCCAGCAGTTTACTACCGGGAGTAGGGAACTATGGCTACACCTTC. This encodes CASSLLPGVGNYGYTF.

The chain combines TRBV28 with TRBJ1-4, with 12 positions matching TRBD1. The CDR3 runs 16 residues. The V segment lost 6 bases and the J segment 8 bases; nucleotides outside the gene matches: 10. Germline CDR1 and CDR2: MDHEN and SYDVKM. The CDR3 bases are TGTGCCAGCAGCGGAATAGCGGGGACAGGGGGCGAAAAACTGTTTTTT. Encoded protein: CASSGIAGTGGEKLFF.